A single sample is the source of the 5 T cell receptor beta chains below, sequenced in a study of cytomegalovirus exposure and HLA in healthy donors. TCRdb keeps only in-frame clones here, not all; method: immunoSEQ multiplex PCR. Counted here are under 100,000 clones, approximately 96% occurring once; the ten biggest clones make up around 0.78%. The sequenced sample was PBMCs. All receptors come from a man aged 18 to 30 in good health and CMV-seronegative.

The rearrangement links TRBV5-4 to TRBJ1-1; 7 bases are shared with TRBD1. Germline V gene lookup returns CDR1 SGHNT and CDR2 YYREEE (reference sequence). Germline trimming cut 2 bases from V and 5 bases from J; bases unmatched to any gene: 6. CDR3 length equals 14 residues. CDR3 protein: CASSFKGGLTEAFF. For the CDR3, the DNA is TGTGCCAGCAGCTTTAAAGGGGGCCTGACTGAAGCTTTCTTT.

The rearrangement links TRBV4-2 to TRBJ2-2, with 11 nucleotides matching TRBD2. This CDR3 region has 18 residues. The J segment lost 0 bases and the V segment lost 4 bases, leaving 7 bases of the junction unmatched. CDR1 and CDR2 from the germline V gene are LGHNA and YNFKEQ. Written as DNA, the CDR3 is TGTGCCAGCAGCCTTACTAGCGGGAGTATCCCGAACACCGGGGAGCTGTTTTTT. Its translation: CASSLTSGSIPNTGELFF.

This chain links TRBV6-5 with TRBJ1-4; 9 bases agree with TRBD1. The CDR3 covers 15 residues. The V segment lost 5 bases and the J segment 7 bases; nucleotides outside the gene matches: 8. Germline CDR1 MNHEY, CDR2 SVGAGI. Here the CDR3 reads CASSRDREGGEKLFF. In DNA form, the CDR3 reads TGTGCCAGCAGTCGGGACAGGGAAGGCGGTGAAAAACTGTTTTTT.

The V call is TRBV29-1, the J call TRBJ1-6; maybe TRBD1 (5 bases). The ends were cut back, 4 bases at V and 4 bases at J, with 8 bases in the middle. The CDR3 length is 13 residues. In germline, CDR1 is SQVTM, CDR2 ANQGSEA. The CDR3 DNA sequence: TGCAGCGTTGGGGACTCGTATAATTCACCCCTCCACTTT. It yields the protein CSVGDSYNSPLHF.

The J gene is TRBJ2-6, the V gene TRBV7-3; D is ambiguous. From germline, CDR1 is SGHTA and CDR2 FQGTGA. Trimming removed 2 bases from V and 0 bases from J, with 14 bases in between. This CDR3 comprises 18 residues. The CDR3 DNA reads as TGTGCCAGCAGCTTATCCTCAGGCTCCCGCTCTGGGGCCAACGTCCTGACTTTC. This encodes CASSLSSGSRSGANVLTF.